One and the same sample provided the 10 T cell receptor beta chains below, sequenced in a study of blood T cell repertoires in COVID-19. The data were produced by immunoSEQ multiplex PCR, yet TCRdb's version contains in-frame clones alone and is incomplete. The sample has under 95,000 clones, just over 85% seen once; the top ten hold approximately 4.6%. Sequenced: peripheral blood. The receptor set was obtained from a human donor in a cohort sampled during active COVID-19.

This CDR3 reads CASSPGQGAGEQYF. The DNA of the CDR3 is TGCGCCAGCAGCCCTGGACAGGGGGCGGGCGAGCAGTACTTC. The chain joins TRBV5-1 to TRBJ2-7; 11 nucleotides align to TRBD1. With 4 bases clipped from V and 6 bases from J, the junction kept 6 bases outside the gene matches. The CDR3 is 14 amino acids. The germline V gene has CDR1 SGHRS and CDR2 YFSETQ.

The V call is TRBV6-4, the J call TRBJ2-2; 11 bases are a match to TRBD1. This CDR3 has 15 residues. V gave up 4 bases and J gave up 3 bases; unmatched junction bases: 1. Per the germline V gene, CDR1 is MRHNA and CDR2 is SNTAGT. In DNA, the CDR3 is TGTGCCAGCAGTGCGGGACAGGGGGACACCGGGGAGCTGTTTTTT. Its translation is CASSAGQGDTGELFF.

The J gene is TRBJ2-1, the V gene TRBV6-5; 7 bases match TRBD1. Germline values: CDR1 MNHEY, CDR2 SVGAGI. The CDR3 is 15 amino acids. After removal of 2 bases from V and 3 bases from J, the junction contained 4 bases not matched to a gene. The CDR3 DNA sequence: TGTGCCAGCAGTTACGGGACAGAACTCTACAATGAGCAGTTCTTC. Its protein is CASSYGTELYNEQFF.

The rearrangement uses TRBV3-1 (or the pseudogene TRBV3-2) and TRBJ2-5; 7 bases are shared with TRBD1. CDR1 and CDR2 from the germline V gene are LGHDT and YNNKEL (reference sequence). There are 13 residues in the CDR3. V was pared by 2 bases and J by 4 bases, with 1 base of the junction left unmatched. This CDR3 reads CASSQRTGETQYF. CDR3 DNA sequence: TGTGCCAGCAGCCAAAGGACAGGAGAGACCCAGTACTTC.

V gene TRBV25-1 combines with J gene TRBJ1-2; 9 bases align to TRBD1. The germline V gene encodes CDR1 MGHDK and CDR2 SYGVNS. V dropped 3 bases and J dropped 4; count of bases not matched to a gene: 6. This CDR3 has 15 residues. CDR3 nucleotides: TGTGCCAGCAGTGAGGGACAGGGAGAGGGCTATGGCTACACCTTC. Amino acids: CASSEGQGEGYGYTF.

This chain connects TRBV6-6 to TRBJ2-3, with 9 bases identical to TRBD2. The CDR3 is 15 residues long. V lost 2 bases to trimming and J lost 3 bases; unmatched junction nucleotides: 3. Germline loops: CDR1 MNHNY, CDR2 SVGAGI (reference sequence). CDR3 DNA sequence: TGTGCCAGCAGTTACGGCGGGGGGGGAACAGATACGCAGTATTTT. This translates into CASSYGGGGTDTQYF.

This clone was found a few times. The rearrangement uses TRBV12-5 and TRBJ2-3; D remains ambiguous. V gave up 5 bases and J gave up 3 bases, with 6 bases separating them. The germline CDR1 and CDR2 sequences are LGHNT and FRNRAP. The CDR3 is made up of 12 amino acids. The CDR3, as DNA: TGTGCTAGTGGTCCAGGTACAGATACGCAGTATTTT. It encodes CASGPGTDTQYF.

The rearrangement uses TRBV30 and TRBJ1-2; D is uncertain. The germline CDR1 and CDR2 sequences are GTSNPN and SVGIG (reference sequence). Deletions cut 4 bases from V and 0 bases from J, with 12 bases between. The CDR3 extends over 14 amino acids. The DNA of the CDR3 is TGTGCCTGGACGTTAGGAGAAGCTAACTATGGCTACACCTTC. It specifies CAWTLGEANYGYTF.

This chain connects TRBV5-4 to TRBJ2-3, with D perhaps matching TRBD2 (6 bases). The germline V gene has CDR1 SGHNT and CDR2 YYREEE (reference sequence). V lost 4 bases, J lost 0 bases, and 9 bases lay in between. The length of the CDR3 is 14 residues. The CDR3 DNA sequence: TGTGCCAGCAGCGGGGGGTGGAGCACAGATACGCAGTATTTT. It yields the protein CASSGGWSTDTQYF. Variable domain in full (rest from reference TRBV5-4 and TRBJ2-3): ETGVTQSPTHLIKTRGQQVTLRCSSQSGHNTVSWYQQALGQGPQFIFQYYREEENGRGNFPPRFSGLQFPNYSSELNVNALELDDSALYLCASSGGWSTDTQYFGPGTRLTVL.

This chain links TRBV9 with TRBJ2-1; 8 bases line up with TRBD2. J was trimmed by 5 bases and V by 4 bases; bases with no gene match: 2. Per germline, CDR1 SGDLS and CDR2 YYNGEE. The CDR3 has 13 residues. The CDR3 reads CASSLGGDNEQFF. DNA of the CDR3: TGTGCCAGCAGCCTCGGGGGGGACAATGAGCAGTTCTTC.